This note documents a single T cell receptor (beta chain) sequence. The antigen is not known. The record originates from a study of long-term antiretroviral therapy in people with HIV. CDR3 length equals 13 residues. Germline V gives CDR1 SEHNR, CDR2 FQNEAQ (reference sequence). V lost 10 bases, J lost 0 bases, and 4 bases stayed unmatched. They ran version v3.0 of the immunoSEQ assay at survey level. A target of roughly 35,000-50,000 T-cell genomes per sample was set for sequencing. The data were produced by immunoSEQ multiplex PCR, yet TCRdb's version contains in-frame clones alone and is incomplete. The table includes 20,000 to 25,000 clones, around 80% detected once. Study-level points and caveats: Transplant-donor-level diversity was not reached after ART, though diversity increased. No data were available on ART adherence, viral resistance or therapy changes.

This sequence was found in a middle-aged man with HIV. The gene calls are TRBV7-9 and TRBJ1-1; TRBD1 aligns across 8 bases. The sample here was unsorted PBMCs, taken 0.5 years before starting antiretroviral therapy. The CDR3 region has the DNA TGTGCCACCGGACAGGGCTTGAACACTGAAGCTTTCTTT. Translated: CATGQGLNTEAFF.